This T cell receptor (beta chain) emerged from a study of T cell responses to AZD1222 COVID-19 vaccine. Study observations and caveats: Just a handful of AZD1222 recipients tested seropositive at baseline. The donor group comprised mostly white British people and more females; the analysis possibly underestimated clonal diversity. Across the whole spike, CD4 TCRs peaked at regions 160-218 and 743-854.

With respect to this clone: Its antigen is currently unknown.

TCRdb's table, derived via immunoSEQ multiplex PCR, lists solely in-frame clones and lacks some. Among 130,000 or so clones, approximately 94% were seen once, and the ten largest hold around 7%. The CDR3 consists of 15 residues. Trimming cost V 0 bases and J 7 bases, with 11 bases left between them. The germline gives CDR1 SGHNT, CDR2 YYREEE (reference sequence). This chain links TRBV5-4 with TRBJ1-6; D may be TRBD1 (6 bases). Specimen: peripheral blood, collected on day 0 of AZD1222 vaccination. The TCR was taken from an adult in good health. Here the CDR3 reads CASSLDAGANSPLHF. CDR3 nucleotide sequence: TGTGCCAGCAGCTTGGATGCAGGGGCAAATTCACCCCTCCACTTT. Variable domain in full (rest from reference TRBV5-4 and TRBJ1-6): ETGVTQSPTHLIKTRGQQVTLRCSSQSGHNTVSWYQQALGQGPQFIFQYYREEENGRGNFPPRFSGLQFPNYSSELNVNALELDDSALYLCASSLDAGANSPLHFGNGTRLTVT.